Listed below are T cell receptor beta chains from one sample, sequenced in a study of long-term antiretroviral therapy in people with HIV. The method was immunoSEQ multiplex PCR; TCRdb's version includes in-frame clones alone and lacks a portion of them. The data contain tens of thousands of clones, 75% to 95% of them singletons. This sample comprised unsorted PBMCs, obtained about 5.3 years after starting antiretroviral therapy. All receptors come from a middle-aged woman with HIV. Both conserved end residues are part of each CDR3. The D gene is left open where the match is weak. Not all rows give a size; the values are once, few, many and, for expanded clones, a class.

CDR3aa: CASSQDAPPGYGYTF; CDR3nt: TGCGCCAGCAGCCAAGACGCACCCCCAGGCTATGGCTACACCTTC; d_gene: .; abundance: once; v_gene: TRBV4-1; j_gene: TRBJ1-2
CDR3aa: CAWNERAITEAFF; CDR3nt: TGTGCCTGGAATGAAAGGGCGATCACTGAAGCTTTCTTT; d_gene: .; abundance: .; v_gene: TRBV30; j_gene: TRBJ1-1
CDR3aa: CASSQAEVSYNEQFF; CDR3nt: TGCGCCAGCAGCCAAGCAGAGGTTTCCTACAATGAGCAGTTCTTC; d_gene: .; abundance: .; v_gene: TRBV4-3; j_gene: TRBJ2-1
CDR3aa: CASSYRGLGGYTF; CDR3nt: TGTGCCAGCAGTTACAGGGGATTGGGGGGCTACACCTTC; d_gene: .; abundance: .; v_gene: TRBV6-5; j_gene: TRBJ1-2
CDR3aa: CASSLAGSISEAFF; CDR3nt: TGTGCCAGCAGCTTAGCTGGGTCGATATCTGAAGCTTTCTTT; d_gene: .; abundance: .; v_gene: TRBV7-2; j_gene: TRBJ1-1
CDR3aa: CASRNSGDYNEQFF; CDR3nt: TGTGCCAGCAGAAATAGCGGGGACTACAATGAGCAGTTCTTC; d_gene: TRBD2; abundance: .; v_gene: TRBV5-4; j_gene: TRBJ2-1
CDR3aa: CASSPPPVGRETQYF; CDR3nt: TGTGCCAGCAGCCCCCCCCCAGTGGGGAGAGAGACCCAGTACTTC; d_gene: .; abundance: .; v_gene: TRBV2; j_gene: TRBJ2-5
CDR3aa: CASRLILGPDGGAFF; CDR3nt: TGTGCCAGCAGACTAATCCTCGGGCCCGATGGGGGAGCTTTCTTT; d_gene: .; abundance: .; v_gene: TRBV6-1; j_gene: TRBJ1-1
CDR3aa: CSVAPREGISYEQYF; CDR3nt: TGCAGCGTTGCTCCGAGGGAAGGGATCTCCTACGAGCAGTACTTC; d_gene: .; abundance: once; v_gene: TRBV29-1; j_gene: TRBJ2-7
CDR3aa: CASSVQRVGLAGEYEQYF; CDR3nt: TGTGCCAGCAGCGTACAACGAGTTGGGCTAGCGGGAGAGTACGAGCAGTACTTC; d_gene: TRBD2; abundance: .; v_gene: TRBV7-9; j_gene: TRBJ2-7
CDR3aa: CASSLSSGPQETQYF; CDR3nt: TGTGCCAGCAGCTTATCCAGCGGGCCCCAAGAGACCCAGTACTTC; d_gene: .; abundance: once; v_gene: TRBV7-9; j_gene: TRBJ2-5
CDR3aa: CASSPPGQVHEQYF; CDR3nt: TGTGCCAGCAGCCCTCCGGGACAGGTACACGAGCAGTACTTC; d_gene: TRBD1; abundance: .; v_gene: TRBV5-4; j_gene: TRBJ2-7
CDR3aa: CASSGDTSYEQYF; CDR3nt: TGTGCCAGCAGTGGGGACACTTCCTACGAGCAGTACTTC; d_gene: .; abundance: .; v_gene: TRBV2; j_gene: TRBJ2-7
CDR3aa: CASSQNVGYEQYF; CDR3nt: TGCGCCAGCAGCCAAAATGTGGGCTACGAGCAGTACTTC; d_gene: .; abundance: .; v_gene: TRBV4-1; j_gene: TRBJ2-7
CDR3aa: CASSSATNEKLFF; CDR3nt: TGTGCCAGCAGTTCGGCAACTAATGAAAAACTGTTTTTT; d_gene: .; abundance: .; v_gene: TRBV5-4; j_gene: TRBJ1-4
CDR3aa: CASSSPDRGQDEQYF; CDR3nt: TGTGCCAGCAGCTCGCCGGACAGGGGGCAAGACGAGCAGTACTTC; d_gene: TRBD1; abundance: .; v_gene: TRBV5-4; j_gene: TRBJ2-7
CDR3aa: CASSDSGVSYEQYF; CDR3nt: TGTGCCAGCAGCGATAGCGGGGTTTCCTACGAGCAGTACTTC; d_gene: TRBD2; abundance: .; v_gene: TRBV6-1; j_gene: TRBJ2-7
CDR3aa: CASSFATDTQYF; CDR3nt: TGTGCCAGCAGCTTTGCCACAGATACGCAGTATTTT; d_gene: .; abundance: .; v_gene: TRBV5-4; j_gene: TRBJ2-3
CDR3aa: CASSPARVAGGRETQYF; CDR3nt: TGTGCCAGCAGCCCCGCCCGGGTAGCGGGGGGGCGGGAGACCCAGTACTTC; d_gene: TRBD2; abundance: .; v_gene: TRBV7-2; j_gene: TRBJ2-5
CDR3aa: CASSLGDRVLSGANVLTF; CDR3nt: TGTGCCAGCAGCTTGGGGGACAGGGTACTCTCTGGGGCCAACGTCCTGACTTTC; d_gene: TRBD1; abundance: .; v_gene: TRBV5-6; j_gene: TRBJ2-6
CDR3aa: CASSAGDLGTSGGPGANVLTF; CDR3nt: TGTGCCAGCTCCGCGGGGGACCTAGGGACTAGCGGGGGTCCTGGGGCCAACGTCCTGACTTTC; d_gene: TRBD2; abundance: once; v_gene: TRBV9; j_gene: TRBJ2-6
CDR3aa: CAISSGPVSSYNEQFF; CDR3nt: TGTGCCATCAGTTCAGGGCCGGTGAGCTCCTACAATGAGCAGTTCTTC; d_gene: .; abundance: once; v_gene: TRBV10-3; j_gene: TRBJ2-1
CDR3aa: CATSRGDSPQETQYF; CDR3nt: TGTGCCACCAGCAGAGGGGACAGCCCCCAAGAGACCCAGTACTTC; d_gene: TRBD1; abundance: .; v_gene: TRBV15; j_gene: TRBJ2-5
CDR3aa: CASSLEGQGNQPQHF; CDR3nt: TGCGCCAGCAGCTTGGAGGGACAGGGAAATCAGCCCCAGCATTTT; d_gene: TRBD1; abundance: .; v_gene: TRBV5-1; j_gene: TRBJ1-5
CDR3aa: CASSETETSSYEQYF; CDR3nt: TGTGCCAGCAGTGAAACTGAGACTAGCTCCTACGAGCAGTACTTC; d_gene: .; abundance: .; v_gene: TRBV6-1; j_gene: TRBJ2-7
CDR3aa: CASSFDRGRYGYTF; CDR3nt: TGTGCCAGCAGCTTCGACAGGGGAAGGTATGGCTACACCTTC; d_gene: TRBD1; abundance: .; v_gene: TRBV13; j_gene: TRBJ1-2
CDR3aa: CAISESRSDYGYTF; CDR3nt: TGTGCCATCAGTGAGAGCAGGTCCGACTATGGCTACACCTTC; d_gene: .; abundance: .; v_gene: TRBV10-3; j_gene: TRBJ1-2
CDR3aa: CASRKQGTLNQPQHF; CDR3nt: TGTGCCAGCAGAAAACAAGGTACCCTCAATCAGCCCCAGCATTTT; d_gene: .; abundance: .; v_gene: TRBV6-5; j_gene: TRBJ1-5
CDR3aa: CASSPQITDTQYF; CDR3nt: TGTGCCAGCAGCCCTCAGATCACAGATACGCAGTATTTT; d_gene: .; abundance: .; v_gene: TRBV9; j_gene: TRBJ2-3
CDR3aa: CASSKLAGGSYNEQFF; CDR3nt: TGTGCCAGCAGCAAACTAGCGGGGGGATCCTACAATGAGCAGTTCTTC; d_gene: TRBD2; abundance: .; v_gene: TRBV9; j_gene: TRBJ2-1
CDR3aa: CASSQSATGGINQPQHF; CDR3nt: TGCGCCAGCAGTCAGTCGGCGACAGGGGGGATCAATCAGCCCCAGCATTTT; d_gene: TRBD1; abundance: .; v_gene: TRBV23-1; j_gene: TRBJ1-5
CDR3aa: CASSYRGVGETQYF; CDR3nt: TGTGCCAGCAGTTACAGGGGGGTGGGAGAGACCCAGTACTTC; d_gene: .; abundance: .; v_gene: TRBV6-5; j_gene: TRBJ2-5
CDR3aa: CASRAGGLDIQYF; CDR3nt: TGCGCCAGCAGAGCGGGAGGGCTGGACATTCAGTACTTC; d_gene: TRBD2; abundance: .; v_gene: TRBV10-2; j_gene: TRBJ2-4
CDR3aa: CASSDGSSTDTQYF; CDR3nt: TGCGCCAGCAGTGACGGATCTAGCACAGATACGCAGTATTTT; d_gene: .; abundance: .; v_gene: TRBV10-1; j_gene: TRBJ2-3
CDR3aa: CASTGLAGDGEQFF; CDR3nt: TGTGCCAGCACCGGACTAGCGGGAGATGGTGAGCAGTTCTTC; d_gene: TRBD2; abundance: .; v_gene: TRBV5-4; j_gene: TRBJ2-1
CDR3aa: CASIDRYNEQFF; CDR3nt: TGTGCCAGTATTGACCGGTACAATGAGCAGTTCTTC; d_gene: .; abundance: .; v_gene: TRBV19; j_gene: TRBJ2-1
CDR3aa: CASSFPGQGVFGYTF; CDR3nt: TGTGCCAGCAGCTTTCCGGGTCAGGGGGTTTTTGGCTACACCTTC; d_gene: TRBD1; abundance: .; v_gene: TRBV5-6; j_gene: TRBJ1-2
CDR3aa: CASRDLNQPQHF; CDR3nt: TGTGCCAGCAGGGACCTTAATCAGCCCCAGCATTTT; d_gene: .; abundance: .; v_gene: TRBV2; j_gene: TRBJ1-5
CDR3aa: CASSVALGTEAFF; CDR3nt: TGTGCCAGCAGCGTAGCTTTGGGCACTGAAGCTTTCTTT; d_gene: .; abundance: .; v_gene: TRBV9; j_gene: TRBJ1-1
CDR3aa: CASGRWREYSNQPQHF; CDR3nt: TGTGCCAGTGGCCGCTGGAGGGAATATAGCAATCAGCCCCAGCATTTT; d_gene: .; abundance: .; v_gene: TRBV19; j_gene: TRBJ1-5
CDR3aa: CAGGASSYEQYF; CDR3nt: TGCGCGGGGGGGGCAAGCTCCTACGAGCAGTACTTC; d_gene: .; abundance: .; v_gene: TRBV10-1; j_gene: TRBJ2-7
CDR3aa: CASSVATGTGKSPLHF; CDR3nt: TGCGCCAGCAGCGTAGCCACCGGGACAGGAAAGTCACCCCTCCACTTT; d_gene: TRBD1; abundance: .; v_gene: TRBV5-1; j_gene: TRBJ1-6
CDR3aa: CASSEASSYEQYF; CDR3nt: TGTGCCAGCAGTGAAGCTAGTTCCTACGAGCAGTACTTC; d_gene: .; abundance: .; v_gene: TRBV6-1; j_gene: TRBJ2-7
CDR3aa: CASSNQAGGPHEQYF; CDR3nt: TGTGCCAGTAGTAACCAAGCGGGGGGGCCCCACGAGCAGTACTTC; d_gene: TRBD2; abundance: .; v_gene: TRBV19; j_gene: TRBJ2-7
CDR3aa: CASSLQTSGYEQYF; CDR3nt: TGCGCCAGCAGCCTACAGACTAGCGGGTACGAGCAGTACTTC; d_gene: TRBD2; abundance: .; v_gene: TRBV4-3; j_gene: TRBJ2-7
CDR3aa: CASKRGPATNEKLFF; CDR3nt: TGTGCCAGCAAGCGGGGCCCCGCAACTAATGAAAAACTGTTTTTT; d_gene: .; abundance: .; v_gene: TRBV5-4; j_gene: TRBJ1-4
CDR3aa: CASSKDRGTYNEQFF; CDR3nt: TGTGCCAGCAGTAAGGACAGGGGAACCTACAATGAGCAGTTCTTC; d_gene: TRBD1; abundance: .; v_gene: TRBV2; j_gene: TRBJ2-1
CDR3aa: CASSRETNSPLHF; CDR3nt: TGTGCCAGCTCAAGGGAAACAAATTCACCCCTCCACTTT; d_gene: .; abundance: .; v_gene: TRBV18; j_gene: TRBJ1-6
CDR3aa: CAISAGDYEQYF; CDR3nt: TGTGCCATCAGTGCAGGGGACTACGAGCAGTACTTC; d_gene: .; abundance: .; v_gene: TRBV10-3; j_gene: TRBJ2-7
CDR3aa: CASSQTGTGELFF; CDR3nt: TGCGCCAGCAGCCAGACAGGGACCGGGGAGCTGTTTTTT; d_gene: TRBD1; abundance: .; v_gene: TRBV4-1; j_gene: TRBJ2-2
CDR3aa: CASSSPQTGVYGYTF; CDR3nt: TGTGCCAGCAGTTCACCCCAGACAGGGGTATATGGCTACACCTTC; d_gene: TRBD1; abundance: .; v_gene: TRBV6-5; j_gene: TRBJ1-2
CDR3aa: CASSQRTSGGYIKNIQYF; CDR3nt: TGTGCCAGCAGCCAACGGACTAGCGGGGGGTATATCAAAAACATTCAGTACTTC; d_gene: TRBD2; abundance: .; v_gene: TRBV4-2; j_gene: TRBJ2-4
CDR3aa: CASSENRAGNTIYF; CDR3nt: TGTGCCAGCAGTGAGAACAGGGCAGGAAACACCATATATTTT; d_gene: .; abundance: .; v_gene: TRBV2; j_gene: TRBJ1-3
CDR3aa: CASSLGFSGGGEQFF; CDR3nt: TGTGCCAGCAGCTTAGGTTTCTCGGGGGGAGGTGAGCAGTTCTTC; d_gene: TRBD2; abundance: .; v_gene: TRBV11-3; j_gene: TRBJ2-1
CDR3aa: CASSLGELWSGLNNEQFF; CDR3nt: TGTGCCAGCAGCTTAGGCGAGCTTTGGAGCGGTTTAAACAATGAGCAGTTCTTC; d_gene: .; abundance: few; v_gene: TRBV13; j_gene: TRBJ2-1
CDR3aa: CASSLYLAGGPAFF; CDR3nt: TGTGCCAGCAGCTTATACCTAGCGGGGGGGCCCGCGTTCTTC; d_gene: TRBD2; abundance: .; v_gene: TRBV7-2; j_gene: TRBJ2-1
CDR3aa: CASSQGQQETQYF; CDR3nt: TGTGCCAGCTCACAAGGACAGCAAGAGACCCAGTACTTC; d_gene: .; abundance: .; v_gene: TRBV18; j_gene: TRBJ2-5
CDR3aa: CASSLDDSRTEAFF; CDR3nt: TGTGCCAGCAGCTTAGACGACAGTAGGACTGAAGCTTTCTTT; d_gene: .; abundance: .; v_gene: TRBV7-9; j_gene: TRBJ1-1